Following are 7 T cell receptor beta chains from one sample sequenced in a study of blood T cell repertoires in COVID-19. TCRdb keeps only in-frame clones here, not all; method: immunoSEQ multiplex PCR. Found here are approximately 130,000 clones, around 78% of them singletons; the top ten hold 11%. The sequencing sample was made of peripheral blood. The receptors were gathered from a human donor in a cohort sampled during active COVID-19.

This clone was seen once. V usage is TRBV3-1 (or the pseudogene TRBV3-2) and J usage is TRBJ1-1; D remains unclear. V shed 1 base and J shed 1 base, with 10 bases lying between them. Per the germline V gene, CDR1 is LGHDT and CDR2 is YNNKEL (reference sequence). The CDR3 loop spans 15 amino acids. DNA of the CDR3: TGTGCCAGCAGCCAAGCCCCCCGGTCGAACACTGAAGCTTTCTTT. It yields the protein CASSQAPRSNTEAFF.

This clone has only a few counts. In the same sample, other DNA sequences code for this CDR3. The chain is built from TRBV18 and TRBJ1-1; 7 bases line up with TRBD1. The V gene end was trimmed by 3 bases and the J gene end by 1 base; junction bases not matched to a gene: 2. Germline V lookup: CDR1 KGHSH, CDR2 LQKENI. This CDR3 is 14 amino acids long. The CDR3 loop reads CASSPGQTNTEAFF. CDR3 bases: TGTGCCAGCTCACCGGGACAGACGAACACTGAAGCTTTCTTT.

The rearrangement uses TRBV7-9 and TRBJ1-6, with 9 nucleotides matching TRBD1. The CDR3 length is 15 residues. Germline V lookup: CDR1 SEHNR, CDR2 FQNEAQ (reference sequence). V dropped 5 bases and J dropped 8; count of bases not matched to a gene: 7. The CDR3 DNA is TGTGCCAGCAGCCCCCAGGGGACAGGGCATTCACCCCTCCACTTT. It yields the protein CASSPQGTGHSPLHF.

This sequence joins TRBV4-1 and TRBJ1-6; maybe TRBD1 (6 bases). Germline V gene lookup returns CDR1 MGHRA and CDR2 YSYEKL. V was trimmed by 3 bases and J by 0 bases, leaving 21 bases between them. The CDR3 consists of 20 residues. In DNA, the CDR3 is TGCGCCAGCAGCCACCGGACAGTTGGCGAGGGTAGCTCCTATAATTCACCCCTCCACTTT. This gives the protein CASSHRTVGEGSSYNSPLHF.

This clone was seen a handful of times. This sequence joins TRBV5-1 and TRBJ1-2, with 9 bases aligning to TRBD1. The V segment lost 0 bases and the J segment 6 bases; nucleotides outside the gene matches: 9. CDR3 size: 16 residues. Germline CDR1 reads SGHRS; CDR2 reads YFSETQ. The CDR3 nucleotides are TGCGCCAGCAGCTTGGAAACAGGGGGCCAGAACAATGGCTACACCTTC. Its translation is CASSLETGGQNNGYTF.

The J gene is TRBJ2-5, the V gene TRBV5-1; no clear D gene. Germline values: CDR1 SGHRS, CDR2 YFSETQ. V lost 2 bases to trimming and J lost 2 bases, with 10 bases between them. There are 14 residues in the CDR3. CDR3 nucleotides: TGCGCCAGCAGCTTCGGTCACGGGCAAGAGACCCAGTACTTC. It encodes CASSFGHGQETQYF.

Concerning this clone: Different DNA sequences within this sample yield the same CDR3. The chain carries TRBV7-8 and TRBJ2-3; 13 bases line up with TRBD2. This CDR3 is built from 16 residues. Germline V lookup: CDR1 SGHVS, CDR2 FQNEAQ. V was clipped by 5 bases and J by 3 bases; unmatched bases: 5. The CDR3 here is CASSPRTSGGTDTQYF. CDR3 sequence (DNA): TGTGCCAGCAGCCCGAGGACTAGCGGGGGAACAGATACGCAGTATTTT.